This entry lists 25 T cell receptor beta chains sequenced from one sample in a study of T cells of healthy individuals. TCRdb re-called the 5' RACE reads with MiXCR, one entry per CDR3 protein. The sample carries about 96,000 distinct CDR3 sequences, approximately 16% recorded once. Receptors were obtained from a human donor in good health.

Points on this clonotype: One base away lies a much larger clone, so this may be a sequencing read error. The rearrangement links TRBV4-1 to TRBJ2-3; D is tentatively TRBD1 or TRBD2 (7 bases each). Germline V gene sequence: CDR1 MGHRA, CDR2 YSYEKL. Trimming removed 4 bases at V and 4 bases at J, with 15 bases between. CDR3 size: 15 residues. CDR3 DNA sequence: TGCGCCAGCAGCCGGTCAGGGGGGGACCCAGATACGCAGTATTTT. Translation: CASSRSGGDPDTQYF.

This clonotype was observed many times. The chain is built from TRBV4-1 and TRBJ1-2; D remains ambiguous. CDR1 is MGHRA and CDR2 is YSYEKL in the germline V gene. This CDR3 spans 15 amino acids. The V gene lost 4 bases and the J gene lost 3 bases, with 15 bases spanning the gap. DNA of the CDR3: TGCGCCAGCAGCCCCGTCGCAGGCGAGGACTATGGCTACACCTTC. This codes for CASSPVAGEDYGYTF.

This clonotype was counted ten times or more. The chain joins TRBV29-1 to TRBJ1-1, with D tentatively TRBD1 (6 bases). V was shortened by 1 base and J by 0 bases, with 9 bases between the two germline ends. Germline V gene sequence: CDR1 SQVTM, CDR2 ANQGSEA. CDR3 size: 14 residues. CDR3 region: CSVEVGGLNTEAFF. Here the CDR3 DNA reads TGCAGCGTTGAAGTTGGGGGCTTGAACACTGAAGCTTTCTTT.

CDR3 DNA sequence: TGTGCCATCAGTGACGGGGGGGCCAATCAGCCCCAGCATTTT. Protein sequence: CAISDGGANQPQHF. The rearrangement links TRBV10-3 to TRBJ1-5; perhaps TRBD1 as D (6 bases). This CDR3 region has 14 residues. CDR1 is ENHRY and CDR2 is SYGVKD in the germline V gene. V was pared by 3 bases and J by 3 bases, with 9 bases between.

On this clonotype itself: This may be a read error: a much more frequent sequence differs by one nucleotide. CDR3 nucleotide sequence: TGTGCCAGCAGTTTTTACGGGGCCAACGTCCTGACTTTC. Its translation is CASSFYGANVLTF. The chain joins TRBV6-5 to TRBJ2-6; D is unresolved. V was pared by 4 bases and J by 4 bases, with 5 bases between. This CDR3 has 13 residues. Germline-derived CDR1 and CDR2 are MNHEY and SVGAGI.

This clonotype was picked up a small number of times. This chain uses TRBV9 with TRBJ1-2; 7 bases fit TRBD1. The V segment lost 3 bases and the J segment 4 bases; nucleotides outside the gene matches: 9. From germline, CDR1 is SGDLS and CDR2 YYNGEE. The CDR3 is made up of 15 amino acids. CDR3 sequence reads: CASSEGGQASYGYTF. CDR3 coding DNA: TGTGCCAGCAGCGAGGGAGGACAGGCTTCCTATGGCTACACCTTC.

The sample holds many counts of this clonotype. V is TRBV2 and J is TRBJ2-5; the match to TRBD1 covers 9 bases. V was pared by 6 bases and J by 4 bases, with 9 bases of the junction left unmatched. Looked up from germline, CDR1 is SNHLY and CDR2 is FYNNEI. The CDR3 loop spans 15 amino acids. CDR3: CASRGQGFGGETQYF. The CDR3 DNA follows: TGTGCCAGCAGGGGACAGGGTTTTGGGGGAGAGACCCAGTACTTC.

The chain combines TRBV4-2 with TRBJ1-4; 9 positions agree with TRBD1. The CDR3 extends over 16 amino acids. V was clipped by 0 bases and J by 7 bases; unmatched bases: 6. Germline CDR1 LGHNA, CDR2 YNFKEQ. CDR3 protein: CASSQDVPTGGEKLFF. CDR3 nucleotides: TGTGCCAGCAGCCAAGATGTCCCGACAGGGGGTGAAAAACTGTTTTTT.

The table lists this clonotype with many counts. The V and J genes are TRBV20-1 and TRBJ1-4; 7 bases line up with TRBD1. Losses at the gene ends were 0 bases for V and 6 bases for J; bases not matched to a gene: 4. This CDR3 spans 14 amino acids. Germline V lookup: CDR1 DFQATT, CDR2 SNEGSKA (reference sequence). As DNA, the CDR3 is TGCAGTGCTAGAGATTGGCAGGGGGATGAAAAACTGTTTTTT. Translating gives CSARDWQGDEKLFF.

This clonotype was observed a few times. CDR3 amino acids: CSASNDRGYSPLHF. DNA for the CDR3: TGCAGTGCTTCCAACGACAGGGGATATTCACCCCTCCACTTT. V and J are TRBV20-1 and TRBJ1-6, with 8 bases aligning to TRBD1. V gave up 5 bases and J gave up 8 bases; unmatched junction bases: 8. Per the germline V gene, CDR1 is DFQATT and CDR2 is SNEGSKA (reference sequence). The length of the CDR3 is 14 residues.

The J gene is TRBJ2-4, the V gene TRBV7-2; D gene uncertain. The germline gives CDR1 SGHTA, CDR2 FQGNSA. This CDR3 is built from 11 residues. Trimming pared 8 bases from V and 4 bases from J, leaving 6 bases between. The CDR3 sequence is CASSLKNIQYF. The CDR3 DNA follows: TGTGCCAGCTCTCTGAAAAACATTCAGTACTTC.

DNA of the CDR3: TGCGCCAGCGCCCAGCTTAGTGGGCAGCACGACTACAATGAGCAGTTCTTC. Its protein is CASAQLSGQHDYNEQFF. V gene TRBV5-1 combines with J gene TRBJ2-1; D not resolved. V was clipped by 7 bases and J by 3 bases, with 23 bases between them. The germline V gene encodes CDR1 SGHRS and CDR2 YFSETQ. The CDR3 is 17 amino acids.

The rearrangement links TRBV4-3 to TRBJ2-2, with D tentatively TRBD2 (5 bases). Trimming pared 1 base from V and 5 bases from J, leaving 11 bases between. The CDR3 length is 15 residues. Per the germline V gene, CDR1 is LGHNA and CDR2 is YSLEER. The CDR3 coding sequence is TGCGCCAGCAGCCAAGTTGGGAGAGGGACCGGGGAGCTGTTTTTT. This gives the protein CASSQVGRGTGELFF.

This clonotype was seen many times. The CDR3 region has the DNA TGCGCCAGCAGCCACGGAACAGGGTACGAGCAGTACTTC. Translation: CASSHGTGYEQYF. J is TRBJ2-7 and V is TRBV4-1, with a tentative D call TRBD1 (6 bases). The V and J ends lost 3 bases and 4 bases respectively, with 10 bases between them. CDR1 is MGHRA and CDR2 is YSYEKL in the germline V gene. The CDR3 is made up of 13 amino acids.

This clonotype was recorded a few times. The chain couples TRBV12-3 or TRBV12-4 to TRBJ2-3; D ambiguous. V was trimmed by 6 bases and J by 0 bases, leaving 13 bases between them. This CDR3 spans 15 amino acids. In DNA, the CDR3 is TGTGCCAGCAGCTATCTGAGCACTAGCACAGATACGCAGTATTTT. This sequence encodes CASSYLSTSTDTQYF.

This clonotype showed up many times. The chain joins TRBV28 to TRBJ2-5; D ambiguous. There are 15 residues in the CDR3. The germline gives CDR1 MDHEN, CDR2 SYDVKM. V dropped 7 bases and J dropped 5 bases, with 20 bases sitting between them. CDR3 nucleotides: TGTGCCAGCACCCCGTTGGACCGTACATGGGAGACCCAGTACTTC. It codes for CASTPLDRTWETQYF.

Many counts were recorded for this clonotype. This chain links TRBV5-1 with TRBJ2-1; 7 bases align to TRBD1. V lost 3 bases, J lost 5 bases, and 8 bases stayed unmatched. The CDR3 runs to 15 residues. Germline-derived CDR1 and CDR2 are SGHRS and YFSETQ. The CDR3 is CASSSETGSHNEQFF. The CDR3 region has the DNA TGCGCCAGCAGCTCGGAGACAGGGTCCCACAATGAGCAGTTCTTC.

This clonotype was recorded many times. This chain uses TRBV7-9 with TRBJ1-1; no firm D call. CDR1 is SEHNR and CDR2 is FQNEAQ in the germline V gene (reference sequence). The CDR3 is 12 residues long. The V and J ends lost 5 bases and 10 bases respectively, with 14 bases between them. In nucleotides, the CDR3 is TGTGCCAGCAGCGCATTGGAACTGTCAGCTTTCTTT. Translated, it gives CASSALELSAFF.

This clonotype has a count of ten or more. V and J are TRBV20-1 and TRBJ1-4; D unresolved. The CDR3 sequence is 14 residues long. Trimming cost V 1 base and J 5 bases, with 11 bases left between them. CDR1 is DFQATT and CDR2 is SNEGSKA in the germline V gene (reference sequence). This chain's CDR3 is CSARVPPENEKLFF. CDR3 nucleotides: TGCAGTGCTAGAGTTCCCCCGGAAAATGAAAAACTGTTTTTT.

This clonotype has ten or more counts. The chain has TRBV6-2 or TRBV6-3 and TRBJ2-1; tentative D call: TRBD2 (6 bases). The V gene lost 5 bases and the J gene lost 8 bases, with 16 bases spanning the gap. The CDR3 consists of 14 residues. Per germline, CDR1 MNHEY and CDR2 SVGEGT. The CDR3 protein is CASSTGGESDEQFF. The CDR3, as DNA: TGTGCCAGCAGTACCGGAGGGGAAAGCGATGAGCAGTTCTTC.

This clonotype was found a few times. The chain uses TRBV27 and TRBJ2-3, with D perhaps matching TRBD2 (6 bases). Germline V gene lookup returns CDR1 MNHEY and CDR2 SMNVEV (reference sequence). With 2 bases removed from V and 3 bases from J, the gap between germline ends came to 12 bases. CDR3 length equals 15 residues. CDR3 sequence: CASSLAGKATDTQYF. The CDR3 coding sequence is TGTGCCAGCAGTTTAGCGGGAAAGGCGACAGATACGCAGTATTTT.

This clonotype was found many times. V usage is TRBV29-1 and J usage is TRBJ1-1; a weak D match, TRBD1 (5 bases). The CDR3 totals 11 residues. The V end was cut by 6 bases, the J end by 3 bases, with 8 bases between. The germline CDR1 and CDR2 sequences are SQVTM and ANQGSEA. The chain's CDR3 is CSVGGDTEAFF. DNA for the CDR3: TGCAGCGTCGGGGGTGACACTGAAGCTTTCTTT.

V is TRBV14 and J is TRBJ2-7; TRBD2 aligns across 7 bases. The CDR3 has 16 residues. After removal of 0 bases from V and 6 bases from J, the junction contained 11 bases not matched to a gene. CDR1 and CDR2 from the germline V gene are SGHDN and FVKESK. CDR3 nucleotides: TGTGCCAGCAGCCAAGATTTTGGCGGGAGTACTACCGAGCAGTACTTC. Its protein is CASSQDFGGSTTEQYF.

Many counts were recorded for this clonotype. The V call is TRBV4-3, the J call TRBJ1-4; D is perhaps TRBD1 (6 bases). V was cut by 3 bases and J by 8 bases, with 16 bases left in between. Germline CDR1 reads LGHNA; CDR2 reads YSLEER. This CDR3 region has 15 residues. CDR3 in DNA: TGCGCCAGCAGCCAGGCCGGGACAAGCGCGGAAAAACTGTTTTTT. Translated: CASSQAGTSAEKLFF.

In its sample, this clonotype was seen a few times. The chain uses TRBV7-2 and TRBJ2-1, with D hard to call. Germline V CDR1 and CDR2: SGHTA, FQGNSA. This CDR3 has 13 residues. Trimming removed 5 bases at V and 4 bases at J, with 9 bases between. CDR3 amino acids: CASSVTTYNEQFF. CDR3 coding DNA: TGTGCCAGCAGCGTTACCACTTACAATGAGCAGTTCTTC.